Presented here are 18 T cell receptor beta chains from one specimen sequenced in a study of blood T cell repertoires in COVID-19. The protocol was immunoSEQ multiplex PCR, while the TCRdb copy is restricted to in-frame clones and leaves out a portion. The sample has some 300,000 clones; roughly 90% are singletons. The sample consisted of PBMCs or T cells enriched from blood (not recorded which). The receptor set was obtained from a woman aged 25 to 39 who had recovered from COVID-19.

As DNA, the CDR3 is TGCAGTGCTCTCAGTGACTCAAACTACACCTTC. Its protein product is CSALSDSNYTF. V and J are TRBV20-1 and TRBJ1-2, with no clear D. The V and J ends lost 5 bases and 10 bases respectively, with 14 bases between them. This CDR3 has 11 residues. CDR1 and CDR2 (germline): DFQATT, SNEGSKA (reference sequence).

This chain uses TRBV10-3 with TRBJ2-7, with D unclear. The CDR3 is 14 amino acids. V was cut by 4 bases and J by 3 bases, with 13 bases left in between. CDR1 is ENHRY and CDR2 is SYGVKD in the germline V gene. The CDR3 region has the DNA TGTGCCATCAGTGTTACGGGTGTCGACTACGAGCAGTACTTC. Its protein product is CAISVTGVDYEQYF.

The chain joins TRBV19 to TRBJ2-5, with 7 bases identical to TRBD2. CDR1 is LNHDA and CDR2 is SQIVND in the germline V gene (reference sequence). The V segment lost 4 bases and the J segment 5 bases; nucleotides outside the gene matches: 10. This CDR3 comprises 15 residues. CDR3 amino acids: CASSTGLVGFETQYF. CDR3 DNA sequence: TGTGCCAGTAGTACAGGACTAGTAGGTTTTGAGACCCAGTACTTC.

This clone has only a few counts. The chain combines TRBV28 with TRBJ1-5, with D hard to call. This CDR3 is 15 amino acids long. CDR1 and CDR2 (germline): MDHEN, SYDVKM. The V end was cut by 8 bases, the J end by 3 bases, with 17 bases between. CDR3 coding DNA: TGTGCCAGCCGAGGACTCCCAAACTCCAATCAGCCCCAGCATTTT. Its translation: CASRGLPNSNQPQHF.

This clone has a single count. This chain joins TRBV28 and TRBJ1-5; 7 nucleotides match TRBD1. This CDR3 has 15 residues. CDR1 and CDR2 (germline): MDHEN, SYDVKM. Losses at the gene ends were 4 bases for V and 4 bases for J; bases not matched to a gene: 7. CDR3 sequence: CASSSTRGKNQPQHF. In DNA form, the CDR3 reads TGTGCCAGCAGTTCCACCAGGGGGAAAAATCAGCCCCAGCATTTT.

This chain joins TRBV5-1 and TRBJ2-5; 10 nucleotides match TRBD1. This CDR3 contains 17 residues. J was trimmed by 1 base and V by 4 bases; bases with no gene match: 10. CDR1 and CDR2 (germline): SGHRS, YFSETQ. CDR3 region: CASSPRQGAQIQETQYF. The CDR3 coding sequence is TGCGCCAGCAGCCCCCGACAGGGGGCCCAAATCCAAGAGACCCAGTACTTC.

CDR3 loop: CASSLLGGFSEAFF. In nucleotides, the CDR3 is TGTGCCAGCAGCTTATTAGGGGGTTTCTCTGAAGCTTTCTTT. J is TRBJ1-1 and V is TRBV7-2; perhaps TRBD1 as D (6 bases). Trimming took off 2 bases at V and 6 bases at J, with 13 bases between the two ends. This CDR3 is 14 amino acids long. Per germline, CDR1 SGHTA and CDR2 FQGNSA.

This clone has only one observation. The chain uses TRBV4-2 and TRBJ1-2; D perhaps matches TRBD1 (5 bases). Trimming shortened V by 4 bases and J by 10 bases, and 22 bases separated the two germline ends. Germline V lookup: CDR1 LGHNA, CDR2 YNFKEQ. The CDR3 contains 15 residues. The DNA for the CDR3 is TGTGCCAGCAGCCGACGGCAGGGTCAGGAAGGGATCTACACCTTC. It yields the protein CASSRRQGQEGIYTF.

This chain connects TRBV29-1 to TRBJ1-1, with D possibly being TRBD1 (5 bases). The germline V and J ends were trimmed by 7 bases and 3 bases, with 12 bases remaining between them. Germline V CDR1 and CDR2: SQVTM, ANQGSEA. The CDR3 has 12 amino acids. CDR3 nucleotides: TGCAGCGGCAATGACAGACACACTGAAGCTTTCTTT. Amino acid sequence: CSGNDRHTEAFF.

This chain joins TRBV5-1 and TRBJ1-1, with D possibly being TRBD1 (6 bases). The CDR3 runs to 15 residues. Germline CDR1 SGHRS, CDR2 YFSETQ. Trimming removed 0 bases from V and 7 bases from J, with 16 bases in between. CDR3 DNA: TGCGCCAGCAGCTTGGGGGACACATCCCTCGATGAAGCTTTCTTT. Translating it yields CASSLGDTSLDEAFF.

This chain's CDR3 is CASSTGQGAPGNTIYF. In nucleotides, the CDR3 is TGTGCCAGTAGTACCGGACAGGGGGCTCCGGGAAACACCATATATTTT. This sequence joins TRBV19 and TRBJ1-3; TRBD1 agrees at 11 bases. The V segment lost 4 bases and the J segment 4 bases; nucleotides outside the gene matches: 6. This CDR3 is built from 16 residues. Germline V gene lookup returns CDR1 LNHDA and CDR2 SQIVND (reference sequence).

The rearrangement uses TRBV4-3 and TRBJ2-1; 9 bases are shared with TRBD2. Trimming removed 4 bases from V and 5 bases from J; junction bases left unmatched: 12. Germline lookup yields CDR1 LGHNA and CDR2 YSLEER. The CDR3 contains 17 residues. This CDR3 reads CASSLGPASGVHNEQFF. CDR3 coding DNA: TGCGCCAGCAGCCTGGGTCCGGCTAGCGGGGTCCACAATGAGCAGTTCTTC.

This clone has only one observation. The chain recombines TRBV7-8 with TRBJ1-1; D is possibly TRBD1 (5 bases). V was clipped by 8 bases and J by 8 bases, with 12 bases between them. The CDR3 runs 11 residues. The germline V gene encodes CDR1 SGHVS and CDR2 FQNEAQ. CDR3: CASDLGGEAFF. As DNA, the CDR3 is TGTGCCAGCGATTTGGGGGGAGAAGCTTTCTTT.

V and J are TRBV6-4 and TRBJ2-3; no firm D call. The CDR3 length is 15 residues. The V end lost 0 bases, the J end lost 6 bases, and 13 bases lay between the germline ends. Germline CDR1 MRHNA, CDR2 SNTAGT. The DNA for the CDR3 is TGTGCCAGCAGTGACTCTGGTAGTGGTTCGGATACGCAGTATTTT. This gives the protein CASSDSGSGSDTQYF.

This clone occurred once. The chain combines TRBV2 with TRBJ1-2; D is undetermined. The CDR3 contains 12 residues. Between the trimmed V and J ends, which lost 9 bases and 4 bases, there was a span of 12 bases. Per the germline V gene, CDR1 is SNHLY and CDR2 is FYNNEI. The CDR3 loop is CARPLGLYGYTF. The CDR3, as DNA: TGTGCCAGACCCCTAGGCCTCTATGGCTACACCTTC.

V usage is TRBV29-1 and J usage is TRBJ1-3, with a weak D call TRBD1 (5 bases). The V end was cut by 3 bases, the J end by 4 bases, with 13 bases between. This CDR3 spans 14 amino acids. Germline lookup yields CDR1 SQVTM and CDR2 ANQGSEA. CDR3 amino acids: CSVDPRVEGNTIYF. The CDR3 DNA follows: TGCAGCGTTGATCCCAGGGTGGAAGGAAACACCATATATTTT.

The chain uses TRBV4-3 and TRBJ2-1, with 11 bases fitting TRBD2. The CDR3 runs 17 residues. Trimming cost V 3 bases and J 2 bases; bases outside gene matches: 6. Germline V gives CDR1 LGHNA, CDR2 YSLEER. In DNA, the CDR3 is TGCGCCAGCAGCCAGGGGATAGCGGGGGGGACCTACAATGAGCAGTTCTTC. Protein: CASSQGIAGGTYNEQFF.

This chain connects TRBV2 to TRBJ2-1; 7 bases match TRBD2. The CDR3 spans 16 residues. Germline V gene sequence: CDR1 SNHLY, CDR2 FYNNEI. The trim removed 5 bases at V and 6 bases at J, leaving 13 bases unmatched. CDR3 region: CASSPRGLAEFNEQFF. The CDR3 nucleotides are TGTGCCAGCAGTCCTAGAGGGCTAGCGGAATTCAATGAGCAGTTCTTC.